This TCR beta chain was identified during a study of blood T cell repertoires in COVID-19. This table comes from immunoSEQ multiplex PCR, and its TCRdb copy is limited to in-frame clones, with some not included. The table lists tens of thousands of clones, roughly 88% of them singletons. Deletions cut 4 bases from V and 9 bases from J, with 19 bases between. Per the germline V gene, CDR1 is SGHNT and CDR2 is YENEEA. This CDR3 has 15 residues. The receptor's source is a man in his fifties or sixties with active COVID-19. The source material was peripheral blood. The gene calls are TRBV11-3 and TRBJ2-1, with a weak D call TRBD2 (6 bases). The CDR3 DNA reads TGTGCCAGCAGCTCCCTTTCGGGAGCAAACGGTGAGCAGTTCTTC. This encodes CASSSLSGANGEQFF.